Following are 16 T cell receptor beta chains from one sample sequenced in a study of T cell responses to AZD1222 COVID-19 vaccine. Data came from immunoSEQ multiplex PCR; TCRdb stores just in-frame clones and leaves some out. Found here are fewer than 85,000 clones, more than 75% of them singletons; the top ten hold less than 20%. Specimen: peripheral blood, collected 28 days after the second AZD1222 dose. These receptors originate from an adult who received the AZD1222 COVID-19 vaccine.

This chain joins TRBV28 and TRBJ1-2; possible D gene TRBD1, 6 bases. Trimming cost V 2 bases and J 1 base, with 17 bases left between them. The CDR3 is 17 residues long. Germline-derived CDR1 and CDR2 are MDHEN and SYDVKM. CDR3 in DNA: TGTGCCAGCAGTTTACCGCGTTCGGGGGGCCTTAACTATGGCTACACCTTC. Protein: CASSLPRSGGLNYGYTF.

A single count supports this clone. As DNA, the CDR3 is TGCGCCAGCAGCCAAGAGGACTCCCCAAGGGGAAACACCATATATTTT. Translating gives CASSQEDSPRGNTIYF. The chain carries TRBV4-1 and TRBJ1-3; D not resolved. The ends were cut back, 0 bases at V and 4 bases at J, with 13 bases in the middle. The CDR3 is 16 residues long. Germline CDR1 reads MGHRA; CDR2 reads YSYEKL.

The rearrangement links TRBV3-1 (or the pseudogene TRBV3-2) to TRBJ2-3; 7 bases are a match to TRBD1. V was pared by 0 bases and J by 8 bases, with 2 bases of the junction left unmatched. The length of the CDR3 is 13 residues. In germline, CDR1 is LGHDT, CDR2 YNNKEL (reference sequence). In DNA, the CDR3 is TGTGCCAGCAGCCAAGAAGGGGGCCTTACGCAGTATTTT. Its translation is CASSQEGGLTQYF.

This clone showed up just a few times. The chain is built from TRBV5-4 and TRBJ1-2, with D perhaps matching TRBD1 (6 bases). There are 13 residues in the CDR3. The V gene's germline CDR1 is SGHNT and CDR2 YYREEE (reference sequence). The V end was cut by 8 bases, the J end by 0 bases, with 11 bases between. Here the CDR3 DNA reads TGTGCCAGTTCACAGGGAGCTAACTATGGCTACACCTTC. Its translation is CASSQGANYGYTF.

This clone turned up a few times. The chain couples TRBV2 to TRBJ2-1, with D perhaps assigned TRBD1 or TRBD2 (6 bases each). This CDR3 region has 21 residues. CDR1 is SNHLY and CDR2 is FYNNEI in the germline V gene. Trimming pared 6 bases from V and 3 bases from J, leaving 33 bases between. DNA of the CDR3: TGTGCCAGCAGGCCGGGACTGACCCTTTCGGGGGCCCCGACAGTCTACAATGAGCAGTTCTTC. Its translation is CASRPGLTLSGAPTVYNEQFF.

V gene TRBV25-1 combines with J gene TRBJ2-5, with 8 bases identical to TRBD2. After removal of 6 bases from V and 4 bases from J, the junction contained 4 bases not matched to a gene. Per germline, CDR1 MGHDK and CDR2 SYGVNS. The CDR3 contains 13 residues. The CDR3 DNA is TGTGCCAGCAGGGAACGGGGGGGAGAGACCCAGTACTTC. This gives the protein CASRERGGETQYF.

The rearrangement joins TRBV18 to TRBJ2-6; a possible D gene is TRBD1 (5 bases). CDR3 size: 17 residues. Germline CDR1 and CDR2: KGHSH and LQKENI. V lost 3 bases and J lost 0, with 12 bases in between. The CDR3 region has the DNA TGTGCCAGCTCACCTTTCCCGACAGCCTCTGGGGCCAACGTCCTGACTTTC. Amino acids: CASSPFPTASGANVLTF.

The CDR3 here is CASSGGSLRGKQFF. The CDR3, as DNA: TGTGCCAGTAGTGGCGGGAGTTTGCGGGGAAAGCAGTTCTTC. This chain connects TRBV19 to TRBJ2-1; 7 nucleotides line up with TRBD2. The CDR3 runs 14 residues. The junction had 12 bases not matched to a gene; V was cut back by 5 bases and J by 11 bases. CDR1 is LNHDA, CDR2 SQIVND, per germline (reference sequence).

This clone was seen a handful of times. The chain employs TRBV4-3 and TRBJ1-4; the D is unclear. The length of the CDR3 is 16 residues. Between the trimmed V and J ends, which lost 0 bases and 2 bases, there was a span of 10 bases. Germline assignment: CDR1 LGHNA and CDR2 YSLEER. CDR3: CASSQERFSTNEKLFF. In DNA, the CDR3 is TGCGCCAGCAGCCAAGAGCGTTTCTCCACTAATGAAAAACTGTTTTTT.

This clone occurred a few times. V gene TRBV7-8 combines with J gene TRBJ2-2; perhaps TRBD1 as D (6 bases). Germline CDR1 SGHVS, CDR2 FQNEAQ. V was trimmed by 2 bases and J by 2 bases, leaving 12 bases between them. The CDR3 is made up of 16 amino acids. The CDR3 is CASSLTVGHNTGELFF. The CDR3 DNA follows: TGTGCCAGCAGCTTAACCGTGGGACATAACACCGGGGAGCTGTTTTTT.

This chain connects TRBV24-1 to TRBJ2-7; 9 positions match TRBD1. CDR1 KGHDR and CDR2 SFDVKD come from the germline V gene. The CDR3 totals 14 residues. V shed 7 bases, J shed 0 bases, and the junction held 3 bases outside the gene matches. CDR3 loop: CATSPGQGSYEQYF. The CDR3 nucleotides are TGTGCCACCAGCCCGGGACAGGGCTCCTACGAGCAGTACTTC.

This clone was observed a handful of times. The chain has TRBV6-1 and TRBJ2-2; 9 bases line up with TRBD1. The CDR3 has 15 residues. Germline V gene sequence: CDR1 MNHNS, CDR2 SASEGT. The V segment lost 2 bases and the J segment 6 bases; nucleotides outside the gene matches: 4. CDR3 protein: CASSETGTGSGELFF. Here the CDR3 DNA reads TGTGCCAGCAGTGAAACCGGGACAGGGTCCGGGGAGCTGTTTTTT.

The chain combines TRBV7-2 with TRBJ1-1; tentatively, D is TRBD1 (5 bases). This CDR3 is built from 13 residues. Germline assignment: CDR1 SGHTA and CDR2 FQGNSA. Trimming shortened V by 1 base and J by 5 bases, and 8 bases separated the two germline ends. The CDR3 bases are TGTGCCAGCAGCTTAGTCAGGGCGACTGAAGCTTTCTTT. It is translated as CASSLVRATEAFF.

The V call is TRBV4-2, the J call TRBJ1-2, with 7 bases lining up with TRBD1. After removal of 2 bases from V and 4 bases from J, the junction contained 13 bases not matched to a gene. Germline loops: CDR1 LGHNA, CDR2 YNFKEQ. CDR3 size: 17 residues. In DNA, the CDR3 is TGTGCCAGCAGCCAACCTTCGAGGGGGCAAAACCTCTATGGCTACACCTTC. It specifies CASSQPSRGQNLYGYTF.

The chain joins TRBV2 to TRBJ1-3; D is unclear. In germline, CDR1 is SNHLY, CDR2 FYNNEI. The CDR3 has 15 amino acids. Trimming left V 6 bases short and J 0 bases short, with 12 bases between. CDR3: CASSRLSSSGNTIYF. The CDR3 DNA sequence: TGTGCCAGCAGCCGTCTTTCCAGCTCTGGAAACACCATATATTTT.

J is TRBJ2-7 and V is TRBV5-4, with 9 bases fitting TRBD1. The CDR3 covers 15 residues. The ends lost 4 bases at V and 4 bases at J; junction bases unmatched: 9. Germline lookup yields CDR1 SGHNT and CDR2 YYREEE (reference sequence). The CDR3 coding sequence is TGTGCCAGCAGCCCCGCCGTCGACAGGGGGTACGAGCAGTACTTC. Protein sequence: CASSPAVDRGYEQYF.